Presented here are 22 T cell receptor beta chains from one specimen sequenced in a study of tumor-infiltrating lymphocytes in primary liver carcinoma (dated by TCRdb to the late 2010s). Blood RNA was extracted from unsorted whole blood with TRIzol reagent; germline DNA came from the DNeasy Blood & Tissue kit. The instrument given in TCRdb is Illumina HiSeq 2500. A constant-region primer and ProtoScript II reverse transcriptase were used to reverse-transcribe TCRbeta-specific cDNA from approximately 500 ng total RNA. Three nested multiplex PCR rounds, following a slightly modified ARM-PCR procedure, were used to build the TCRbeta libraries. Multiplex TRBV1-TRBV30 forward primers and a Cbeta reverse primer were used in the first two PCR rounds, each of which was run for approximately 9 cycles. TCRdb itself trimmed the public reads at Q25 with fastp, ran MiXCR and retained productive beta chains. Entries are consolidated by CDR3 protein sequence, retaining the most common genes and DNA. The sample has roughly 330,000 distinct CDR3 sequences on record, about 61% of them singletons. Roughly 6% of the sample is in the top ten clones.

Sequenced input: peripheral blood. The receptors come from a man aged 40-50 years with primary liver carcinoma and hepatitis B virus infection.

Turning to this clonotype: A single base separates this from a much larger clone, so it may be a read error. The chain couples TRBV5-4 to TRBJ2-5; D may be TRBD1 (5 bases). CDR3 length: 16 residues. Trimming removed 5 bases at V and 0 bases at J, with 17 bases between. CDR1 and CDR2 (germline): SGHNT, YYREEE (reference sequence). The CDR3, as DNA: TGTGCCAGCAGGGACGTAAAGAGGACATACCAAGAGACCCAGTACTTC. Translating it yields CASRDVKRTYQETQYF.

About this clonotype: This could be a read error, since a much larger clone is one nucleotide away. The genes are TRBV6-2 or TRBV6-3 and TRBJ2-7, with 8 nucleotides matching TRBD2. The CDR3 contains 14 residues. Germline CDR1 and CDR2: MNHEY and SVGEGT. The CDR3 coding sequence is TGTGGCAGCAGGGCTAGCGGGTTCTCCTACGAGCAGTACTTC. This encodes CGSRASGFSYEQYF.

This clonotype was seen a handful of times. The chain uses TRBV6-6 and TRBJ1-2, with a weak D call TRBD1 (5 bases). Trimming took off 7 bases at V and 7 bases at J, with 19 bases between the two ends. The CDR3 has 14 amino acids. Germline assignment: CDR1 MNHNY and CDR2 SVGAGI (reference sequence). The CDR3 sequence: CASIRAERRAGYTF. As DNA, the CDR3 is TGTGCCAGCATCAGGGCAGAGAGGCGGGCTGGCTACACCTTC.

This clonotype occurred a few times. This rearrangement joins TRBV28 to TRBJ1-2, with D possibly TRBD1 on 5 matching bases. V lost 10 bases to trimming and J lost 4 bases, with 10 bases between them. CDR1 is MDHEN, CDR2 SYDVKM, per germline. This CDR3 region has 11 residues. CDR3 loop: CATQEPYGYTF. The CDR3 nucleotides are TGTGCCACACAGGAACCCTATGGCTACACCTTC.

On this clonotype: This may arise from a read error, as a much more abundant clone is one base away. The gene calls are TRBV6-2 or TRBV6-3 and TRBJ2-7; D call uncertain. This CDR3 has 16 amino acids. V shed 1 base and J shed 0 bases, with 13 bases lying between them. Germline V gene lookup returns CDR1 MNHEY and CDR2 SVGEGT. In DNA form, the CDR3 reads TGTGCCAGCAGTTACTTGAGGTACACGAGCTCCTACGAGCAGTACTTC. Protein sequence: CASSYLRYTSSYEQYF.

The sample holds many counts of this clonotype. The chain links TRBV24-1 to TRBJ2-3; D is uncertain. This CDR3 spans 12 amino acids. CDR1 is KGHDR, CDR2 SFDVKD, per germline. With 4 bases removed from V and 0 bases from J, the gap between germline ends came to 1 base. The CDR3 reads CATSESTDTQYF. CDR3 bases: TGTGCCACCAGTGAGAGCACAGATACGCAGTATTTT.

The sample holds one count of this clonotype. One end of the junction does not line up with germline, which may come from a read error. This chain links TRBV6-2 or TRBV6-3 with TRBJ2-7; the D is unclear. The germline CDR1 and CDR2 sequences are MNHEY and SVGEGT. The CDR3 has 11 residues. CDR3 nucleotides: TGTGGCAGCAGTGTCTCCTACGAGCAGTATTTC. Residues: CGSSVSYEQYF.

As regards this clonotype: One end of the junction does not line up with germline, which may come from a read error. V usage is TRBV4-3 and J usage is TRBJ1-5; no reliable D call. Per germline, CDR1 LGHNA and CDR2 YSLEER. The CDR3 is 21 residues long. CDR3 bases: TGCGCCAGCAGCCAAGATTGGATCTCCCGTTTCCGAAAACATAGCGATCAGCCCCAGCATTTT. Translating gives CASSQDWISRFRKHSDQPQHF.

This clonotype came up many times. The chain has TRBV11-2 and TRBJ2-7; D tentatively fits TRBD1 or TRBD2 (5 bases each). V lost 5 bases, J lost 0 bases, and 14 bases lay in between. This CDR3 has 15 amino acids. In germline, CDR1 is SGHAT, CDR2 FQNNGV. CDR3 amino acids: CASSPEGISSYEQYF. Here the CDR3 DNA reads TGTGCCAGCAGCCCAGAGGGGATTAGCTCCTACGAGCAGTACTTC.

This clonotype has at least ten counts. The V gene is TRBV10-1, the J gene TRBJ2-1, with 7 bases matching TRBD2. The CDR3 length is 15 residues. Germline V CDR1 and CDR2: WNHNN, SYGVQD (reference sequence). Trimming at V came to 5 bases and at J to 2 bases, leaving 6 bases not matched to a gene. CDR3 coding DNA: TGCGCCAGCAGTACGGGCGGGAGCGCCTACAATGAGCAGTTCTTC. Protein: CASSTGGSAYNEQFF.

The rearrangement joins TRBV13 to TRBJ2-7, with a weak D call TRBD2 (5 bases). Germline V gives CDR1 PRHDT, CDR2 FYEKMQ (reference sequence). CDR3 length equals 14 residues. The V gene lost 4 bases and the J gene lost 3 bases, with 13 bases spanning the gap. The CDR3 DNA sequence: TGTGCCAGCAGCTCTGGACTTGGTAACTACGAGCAGTACTTC. Translating gives CASSSGLGNYEQYF.

This clonotype was seen more than once but under ten times. This may be a read error, as it is one base from a much larger clone. The gene calls are TRBV11-2 and TRBJ2-7; tentatively, D is TRBD1 (6 bases). CDR3 length: 17 residues. Per germline, CDR1 SGHAT and CDR2 FQNNGV. CDR3 sequence (DNA): TGTGTCAGCAGCCAAGCCACAGGGTCCCTCACCACCTACGAGCAGTACTTC. This encodes CVSSQATGSLTTYEQYF.

This clonotype has a handful of counts. The V call is TRBV7-9, the J call TRBJ2-5; a possible D gene is TRBD1 (6 bases). CDR3 size: 14 residues. V shed 5 bases and J shed 5 bases, with 15 bases lying between them. CDR1 is SEHNR, CDR2 FQNEAQ, per germline (reference sequence). In DNA, the CDR3 is TGTGCCAGCAGCACCCAGGGGTGGGACGAGACCCAGTACTTC. It translates to CASSTQGWDETQYF.

The chain links TRBV28 to TRBJ2-7; 7 bases agree with TRBD2. The V gene's germline CDR1 is MDHEN and CDR2 SYDVKM. Trimming removed 8 bases from V and 6 bases from J; junction bases left unmatched: 4. This CDR3 is built from 11 residues. The CDR3 bases are TGTGCCAGCGGAGCGGGATGCGAGCAGTACTTC. Its translation is CASGAGCEQYF.

The chain joins TRBV6-5 to TRBJ1-2; D gene uncertain. V dropped 0 bases and J dropped 8 bases, with 22 bases sitting between them. Germline CDR1 is MNHEY and CDR2 is SVGAGI. The CDR3 sequence is 17 residues long. The CDR3, as DNA: TGTGCCAGCAGTTACTCGGCCTATGCTCGGGTCAGTCAAGGCTACACCTTC. Encoded protein: CASSYSAYARVSQGYTF.

With regard to this clonotype: No conserved phenylalanine or tryptophan ends this CDR3, so it is likely a read error. The chain links TRBV5-1 to TRBJ2-3; maybe TRBD2 (5 bases). Germline-derived CDR1 and CDR2 are SGHRS and YFSETQ. Trimming left V 5 bases short and J 0 bases short, with 16 bases between. This CDR3 has 16 amino acids. The CDR3 here is CASRKTLDPSTDTQYL. CDR3 in DNA: TGCGCCAGCAGGAAAACACTAGACCCTAGCACAGATACGCAGTATCTT.

With respect to this clonotype: The junction and the germline gene differ at one end; a read error may be behind it. The chain carries TRBV6-6 and TRBJ1-5; 8 bases map to TRBD1. This CDR3 is 20 amino acids long. In germline, CDR1 is MNHNY, CDR2 SVGAGI (reference sequence). CDR3 protein: CASSFLGETGASLGNQPQHF. DNA for the CDR3: TGTGCCAGCAGTTTCTTGGGTGAGACAGGGGCTTCGTTAGGCAATCAGCCTCAGCATTTT.

Of note for this clonotype: As the CDR3 is not closed by the conserved phenylalanine or tryptophan, this likely results from a read error. It is unclear where the CDR3 begins or ends on the DNA, so no DNA is shown, and the CDR3 is as TCRdb lists it. V is TRBV11-3 and J is TRBJ2-7; the table's D call, TRBD1, has no DNA check behind it. Ends included, the CDR3 has 12 residues. Germline-derived CDR1 and CDR2 are SGHNT and YENEEA. CDR3: CASSYGAEEQYL.

This clonotype was counted many times. CDR3 sequence (DNA): TGTGCCAGCACGAGGAGCGGGAGGAACAATGAGCAGTTCTTC. This sequence encodes CASTRSGRNNEQFF. V usage is TRBV6-5 and J usage is TRBJ2-1, with 9 nucleotides matching TRBD2. This CDR3 is built from 14 residues. Germline V gene lookup returns CDR1 MNHEY and CDR2 SVGAGI. J was trimmed by 5 bases and V by 7 bases; bases with no gene match: 6.

This chain connects TRBV5-1 to TRBJ1-2; 12 positions agree with TRBD1. V dropped 5 bases and J dropped 6; count of bases not matched to a gene: 2. This CDR3 contains 13 residues. Germline-derived CDR1 and CDR2 are SGHRS and YFSETQ. In DNA form, the CDR3 reads TGCGCCAGCAGAGGGACAGGGGGCGATGGCTACACCTTC. Translating it yields CASRGTGGDGYTF.

The table lists this clonotype with a few counts. The gene calls are TRBV7-9 and TRBJ1-5; no reliable D call. Germline values: CDR1 SEHNR, CDR2 FQNEAQ (reference sequence). This CDR3 spans 12 amino acids. Trimming took 5 bases from V and 7 from J, leaving 9 bases between them. The DNA for the CDR3 is TGTGCCAGCAGCCAGCCCGGGCAGCCCCAGCATTTT. It encodes CASSQPGQPQHF.

In regard to this clonotype: A much larger clone differs from this one at a single base, so this may be a read error. The J gene is TRBJ2-2, the V gene TRBV10-3; 10 nucleotides align to TRBD2. This CDR3 spans 13 amino acids. Germline V lookup: CDR1 ENHRY, CDR2 SYGVKD. The CDR3 DNA reads as TGTGTCACCCAGCGGGAGGGCCGAGGGGAGCTGTTTTTT. Residues: CVTQREGRGELFF.